Described below is a single T cell receptor (beta chain) sequence and its context. This sample is part of a study of shared clonotypes between healthy human individuals. Generated by immunoSEQ multiplex PCR, the TCRdb table keeps only in-frame clones and is missing some. Of hundreds of thousands of clones detected, 96% appear once; the ten largest clones hold 0.05% to 0.07%. Germline V gene sequence: CDR1 ENHRY, CDR2 SYGVKD. This CDR3 spans 13 amino acids. This clonotype originated in a woman younger than 45 in good health. Sequenced input: naive CD4+ T cells sorted from blood. Subset: CD45RA+ positively selected. V usage is TRBV10-3 and J usage is TRBJ1-4; 7 bases fit TRBD1. In DNA, the CDR3 is TGTGCACCCAATCGGACAGGTGGTGAAAAACTGTTTTTT. This encodes CAPNRTGGEKLFF.